This is a list of T cell receptor beta chains from one sample in a study of beta chain features in type 1 diabetes. The method was immunoSEQ multiplex PCR; TCRdb's version includes in-frame clones alone and lacks a portion of them. Here the sample spans 640,000 or so clones, 13% being singletons. Sequenced: naive CD4+ T cells from blood. The receptors stem from a man between 18 and 35 years old with type 1 diabetes. Each CDR3 is given with its conserved first and last residue. A D gene is named only where the DNA matches it firmly. A clone size is listed for some rows: how often the clone was seen (once, few, many), or a class if it is expanded.

TRBD1 TRBJ1-2 TRBV30 few CAWSKQGDGYTF TGTGCCTGGAGTAAGCAGGGGGATGGCTACACCTTC
TRBD1 TRBJ2-3 TRBV6-1 - CASRRDRGYTDTQYF TGTGCCAGCAGAAGAGACAGGGGATACACAGATACGCAGTATTTT
- TRBJ2-2 TRBV5-6 - CASSRGLMAGTGELFF TGTGCCAGCAGCCGCGGGTTAATGGCGGGCACCGGGGAGCTGTTTTTT
- TRBJ2-2 TRBV5-1 - CASSPWTEATGELFF TGCGCCAGCAGCCCCTGGACAGAGGCCACCGGGGAGCTGTTTTTT
TRBD1 TRBJ1-4 TRBV28 - CASSSTTGVREKLFF TGTGCCAGCAGTTCCACGACAGGGGTGCGTGAAAAACTGTTTTTT
TRBD2 TRBJ2-5 TRBV7-8 few CASSFPWTSGQETQYF TGTGCCAGCAGCTTCCCATGGACTAGCGGCCAAGAGACCCAGTACTTC
TRBD2 TRBJ2-7 TRBV5-4 - CASSFSGGGYEQYF TGTGCCAGCAGCTTTAGCGGGGGGGGCTACGAGCAGTACTTC
TRBD1 TRBJ2-6 TRBV29-1 few CSVEDDRGPGANVLTF TGCAGCGTTGAAGACGACAGGGGGCCTGGGGCCAACGTCCTGACTTTC
- TRBJ2-5 TRBV6-5 - CASSERPRGETQYF TGTGCCAGCAGTGAAAGACCCCGAGGGGAGACCCAGTACTTC
- TRBJ1-2 TRBV11-2 few CASSLQGNYGYTF TGTGCCAGCAGCTTACAGGGGAACTATGGCTACACCTTC
- TRBJ1-6 TRBV27 - CASRKVGSYNSPLHF TGTGCCAGCAGAAAAGTAGGGTCCTATAATTCACCCCTCCACTTT
- TRBJ2-5 TRBV5-6 - CASSLYRTTPETQYF TGTGCCAGCAGCTTGTACCGGACGACCCCAGAGACCCAGTACTTC
TRBD2 TRBJ2-1 TRBV4-2 - CASSQDPSGNYNEQFF TGTGCCAGCAGCCAAGATCCTAGCGGTAATTACAATGAGCAGTTCTTC
- TRBJ2-7 TRBV2 - CASSENPWGESSYEQYF TGTGCCAGCAGTGAAAATCCCTGGGGCGAGAGCTCCTACGAGCAGTACTTC
TRBD1 TRBJ2-7 TRBV29-1 - CSVQLDRGDPYEQYF TGCAGCGTTCAACTCGACAGGGGGGATCCCTACGAGCAGTACTTC
TRBD1 TRBJ2-1 TRBV10-3 - CAISAGTGLLTEQFF TGTGCCATCAGTGCCGGGACAGGGCTCTTGACTGAGCAGTTCTTC
TRBD1 TRBJ1-2 TRBV27 - CASSLTGGYGYTF TGTGCCAGCAGTTTAACAGGGGGATATGGCTACACCTTC
- TRBJ1-5 TRBV18 few CASSPGSDQPQHF TGTGCCAGCTCACCGGGGAGCGATCAGCCCCAGCATTTT
- TRBJ1-2 TRBV11-1 - CASSKDGLGGYTF TGTGCCAGCAGCAAAGATGGATTGGGTGGCTACACCTTC
- TRBJ2-5 TRBV19 few CASRGLEQETQYF TGTGCCAGTAGGGGACTGGAACAAGAGACCCAGTACTTC
- TRBJ2-2 TRBV14 few CASSQDIIGGELFF TGTGCCAGCAGCCAAGATATCATTGGCGGGGAGCTGTTTTTT
- TRBJ1-2 TRBV10-3 - CAIRRENGYTF TGTGCCATCAGGAGGGAGAATGGCTACACCTTC
- TRBJ2-3 TRBV6-6 few CASSYSGAATDTQYF TGTGCCAGCAGTTACTCGGGAGCCGCCACAGATACGCAGTATTTT
- TRBJ2-7 TRBV4-2 few CASSYLEASYEQYF TGTGCCAGCAGCTACTTGGAAGCTTCCTACGAGCAGTACTTC
- TRBJ1-1 TRBV29-1 - CSVDSGLSLGGTEAFF TGCAGCGTAGACTCGGGACTCTCGCTCGGGGGCACTGAAGCTTTCTTT
TRBD1 TRBJ2-3 TRBV2 few CARTSGTGNTDTQYF TGTGCCAGAACCTCCGGGACAGGGAATACAGATACGCAGTATTTT
- TRBJ2-4 TRBV15 few CATSRGVVGQKNIQYF TGTGCCACCAGCAGAGGAGTCGTAGGACAGAAAAACATTCAGTACTTC
- TRBJ1-3 TRBV30 few CAWLPDLSSGNTIYF TGTGCCTGGCTCCCCGACTTGAGCTCTGGAAACACCATATATTTT
TRBD1 TRBJ1-1 TRBV6-1 few CATSGQMNTEAFF TGTGCCACGTCGGGACAGATGAACACTGAAGCTTTCTTT
- TRBJ1-6 TRBV6-9 - CASSLAPGKNSPLHF TGTGCCAGCAGTCTCGCTCCAGGGAAAAATTCACCCCTCCACTTT
- TRBJ1-4 TRBV6-5 - CASSGTGVNEKLFF TGTGCCAGCAGTGGGACCGGGGTTAATGAAAAACTGTTTTTT
- TRBJ2-1 TRBV13 - CASSFIALELWDEQFF TGTGCCAGCAGCTTTATCGCCCTAGAACTCTGGGATGAGCAGTTCTTC
- TRBJ2-1 TRBV10-3 few CAISVLESSYNEQFF TGTGCCATCAGTGTCTTAGAGAGCTCCTACAATGAGCAGTTCTTC
TRBD2 TRBJ2-5 TRBV9 few CASTAGGGAETQYF TGTGCCAGCACCGCAGGCGGGGGGGCAGAGACCCAGTACTTC
- TRBJ1-2 TRBV14 - CASSPGRSYGYTF TGTGCCAGCAGCCCGGGGCGAAGCTATGGCTACACCTTC
TRBD1 TRBJ1-4 TRBV5-1 few CASSPGTGSGKLFF TGCGCCAGCAGCCCGGGGACAGGAAGTGGAAAACTGTTTTTT
- TRBJ1-2 TRBV2 few CASSEAPGGERRSYGYTF TGTGCCAGCAGTGAAGCGCCGGGGGGCGAGAGACGGTCCTATGGCTACACCTTC
TRBD1 TRBJ2-7 TRBV6-5 - CASSYDGQGPYEQYF TGTGCCAGCAGTTACGACGGACAGGGGCCCTACGAGCAGTACTTC
- TRBJ1-6 TRBV18 - CASSPSEGSPLHF TGTGCCAGCTCACCGTCCGAGGGGTCACCCCTCCACTTT
TRBD2 TRBJ2-3 TRBV19 - CASSRAGAGTDTQYF TGTGCCAGTAGTCGAGCGGGGGCCGGCACAGATACGCAGTATTTT
- TRBJ1-2 TRBV29-1 few CSVEYWGGGYTF TGCAGCGTTGAATATTGGGGAGGCGGCTACACCTTC
TRBD1 TRBJ2-3 TRBV18 - CASSTDRGRIDTQYF TGTGCCAGCTCAACGGACAGGGGGCGCATAGATACGCAGTATTTT
- TRBJ2-2 TRBV2 - CASKRTENTGELFF TGTGCCAGTAAAAGGACCGAGAACACCGGGGAGCTGTTTTTT
- TRBJ2-1 TRBV7-7 - CASSLIQNNEQFF TGTGCTAGCAGCTTAATTCAGAACAATGAGCAGTTCTTC
- TRBJ2-4 TRBV7-2 - CASSLELAKNIQYF TGTGCCAGCAGCTTAGAACTAGCCAAAAACATTCAGTACTTC